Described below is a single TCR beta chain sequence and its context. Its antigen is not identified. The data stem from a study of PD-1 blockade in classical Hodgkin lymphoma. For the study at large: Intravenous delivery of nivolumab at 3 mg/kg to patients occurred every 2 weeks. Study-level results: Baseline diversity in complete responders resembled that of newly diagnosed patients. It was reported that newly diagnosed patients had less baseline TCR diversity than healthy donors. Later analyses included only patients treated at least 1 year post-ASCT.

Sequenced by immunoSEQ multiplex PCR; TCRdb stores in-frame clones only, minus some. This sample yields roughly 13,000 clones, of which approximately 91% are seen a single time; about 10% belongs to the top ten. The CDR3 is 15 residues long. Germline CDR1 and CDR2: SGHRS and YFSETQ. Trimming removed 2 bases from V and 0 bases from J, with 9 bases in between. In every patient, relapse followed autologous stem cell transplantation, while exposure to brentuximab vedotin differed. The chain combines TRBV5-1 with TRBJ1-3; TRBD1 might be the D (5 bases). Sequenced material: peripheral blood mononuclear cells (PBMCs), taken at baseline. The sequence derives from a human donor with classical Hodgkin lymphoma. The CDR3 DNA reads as TGCGCCAGCAGCTTACAGGCTTCCTCTGGAAACACCATATATTTT. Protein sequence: CASSLQASSGNTIYF.